The 18 T cell receptor beta chains listed next were all sequenced from one sample in a study of Tregs in tolerant kidney transplant recipients. The nonmyeloablative bone marrow transplants came from related graft donors, with transient mixed chimerism. Assay used: immunoSEQ multiplex PCR; TCRdb lists only in-frame clones, some missing. The table has 100,000 or so clones, under 95% seen once. Sequenced here: CD4+ T cells from blood (PBMCs), sampled 12 months after the transplant. Every receptor here comes from a human patient who received a combined kidney and bone marrow transplant. T cells may partly derive from the graft donor.

This chain uses TRBV18 with TRBJ2-2; D may be TRBD1 (6 bases). The CDR3 runs to 16 residues. With 4 bases removed from V and 1 base from J, the gap between germline ends came to 13 bases. CDR1 and CDR2 (germline): KGHSH, LQKENI. CDR3 DNA: TGTGCCAGCTCACGGAACAGGGTATTGAACACCGGGGAGCTGTTTTTT. Translating it yields CASSRNRVLNTGELFF. The full variable domain, its missing parts supplied by reference TRBV18 and TRBJ2-2, is NAGVMQNPRHLVRRRGQEARLRCSPMKGHSHVYWYRQLPEEGLKFMVYLQKENIIDESGMPKERFSAEFPKEGPSILRIQQVVRGDSAAYFCASSRNRVLNTGELFFGEGSRLTVL.

The gene calls are TRBV28 and TRBJ2-6; 9 bases are shared with TRBD2. V shed 5 bases and J 2 bases; nucleotides not matched to a gene: 16. CDR3 length: 20 amino acids. Germline V CDR1 and CDR2: MDHEN, SYDVKM. The CDR3 sequence is CASSPATWGGGAAGANVLTF. The CDR3 nucleotides read TGTGCCAGCAGTCCCGCCACCTGGGGCGGGGGGGCTGCTGGGGCCAACGTCCTGACTTTC.

In this sample, this clone turned up once. The rearrangement joins TRBV27 to TRBJ1-2, with TRBD1 as a possible D gene (5 bases). V was clipped by 4 bases and J by 8 bases, with 14 bases between them. In germline, CDR1 is MNHEY, CDR2 SMNVEV (reference sequence). The CDR3 extends over 13 amino acids. The CDR3 DNA is TGTGCCAGCAGTTCGACAAGGGCAGGGGGCTACACCTTC. This sequence encodes CASSSTRAGGYTF.

The chain links TRBV13 to TRBJ2-3; TRBD2 matches 10 bases. V dropped 5 bases and J dropped 5; count of bases not matched to a gene: 7. The CDR3 has 15 residues. CDR1 and CDR2 from the germline V gene are PRHDT and FYEKMQ (reference sequence). CDR3 amino acids: CASSEIAGGGDTQYF. CDR3 sequence (DNA): TGTGCCAGCAGCGAAATAGCGGGGGGAGGAGATACGCAGTATTTT.

The chain joins TRBV15 to TRBJ1-5; TRBD1 matches at 8 bases. V gave up 6 bases and J gave up 2 bases; unmatched junction bases: 15. The CDR3 length is 18 residues. Germline CDR1 LNHNV, CDR2 YYDKDF (reference sequence). The DNA for the CDR3 is TGTGCCACCAGGTCCCGACAGGGGTGGGCGAATGGCAATCAGCCCCAGCATTTT. Protein product: CATRSRQGWANGNQPQHF.

Only one count was recorded for this clone. The chain recombines TRBV7-2 with TRBJ2-5; unclear D gene. Trimming took off 1 base at V and 1 base at J, with 4 bases between the two ends. This CDR3 is 13 amino acids long. The germline gives CDR1 SGHTA, CDR2 FQGNSA. CDR3 sequence: CASSLGSQETQYF. The CDR3 DNA sequence: TGTGCCAGCAGCTTAGGCAGCCAAGAGACCCAGTACTTC. Drawing the rest from reference TRBV7-2 and TRBJ2-5, the complete variable domain is GAGVSQSPSNKVTEKGKDVELRCDPISGHTALYWYRQSLGQGLEFLIYFQGNSAPDKSGLPSDRFSAERTGGSVSTLTIQRTQQEDSAVYLCASSLGSQETQYFGPGTRLLVL.

The chain couples TRBV29-1 to TRBJ1-5; D gene uncertain. Germline CDR1 is SQVTM and CDR2 is ANQGSEA. Trimming removed 3 bases from V and 4 bases from J, with 10 bases in between. CDR3 length equals 13 residues. The CDR3 DNA is TGCAGCGTTGATTCGGGGAAAAATCAGCCCCAGCATTTT. It specifies CSVDSGKNQPQHF.

This clone has only a few counts. This sequence joins TRBV6-1 and TRBJ2-5; D remains unclear. Trimming pared 1 base from V and 7 bases from J, leaving 19 bases between. The CDR3 length is 16 residues. The germline CDR1 and CDR2 sequences are MNHNS and SASEGT. The CDR3, as DNA: TGTGCCAGCAGTGAAGGAGTGAGTCCACGTTTTGGGACCCAGTACTTC. Translation gives CASSEGVSPRFGTQYF.

The chain carries TRBV11-3 and TRBJ1-2; TRBD1 matches at 10 bases. Trimming cost V 3 bases and J 7 bases; bases outside gene matches: 11. The CDR3 has 16 amino acids. Per germline, CDR1 SGHNT and CDR2 YENEEA. The CDR3 sequence is CASSLGRDRGLGGYTF. DNA of the CDR3: TGTGCCAGCAGCTTGGGCCGGGACAGGGGACTTGGTGGCTACACCTTC.

The rearrangement links TRBV5-4 to TRBJ1-1; TRBD1 matches 7 bases. The V segment lost 4 bases and the J segment 2 bases; nucleotides outside the gene matches: 5. CDR1 and CDR2 (germline): SGHNT, YYREEE (reference sequence). CDR3 size: 14 residues. The CDR3, as DNA: TGTGCCAGCAGCCTCAGGGGGGTTAACACTGAAGCTTTCTTT. Translating gives CASSLRGVNTEAFF.

The V call is TRBV5-4, the J call TRBJ1-3; perhaps TRBD1 as D (6 bases). V was cut by 5 bases and J by 1 base, with 16 bases left in between. The CDR3 contains 16 residues. CDR1 is SGHNT, CDR2 YYREEE, per germline (reference sequence). The CDR3 nucleotides are TGTGCCAGCAGGAACTCACCCGGGACATCTGGAAACACCATATATTTT. Its protein is CASRNSPGTSGNTIYF.

This clone is a singleton in its sample. This chain connects TRBV19 to TRBJ1-5; 8 bases fit TRBD1. Trimming at V came to 3 bases and at J to 3 bases, leaving 7 bases not matched to a gene. Germline V gene lookup returns CDR1 LNHDA and CDR2 SQIVND (reference sequence). The CDR3 has 16 amino acids. CDR3 loop: CASSMEGQVYNQPQHF. The CDR3 DNA reads TGTGCCAGTAGTATGGAGGGACAGGTGTACAATCAGCCCCAGCATTTT.

The chain recombines TRBV6-5 with TRBJ1-1; tentative D call: TRBD1 (5 bases). Trimming cost V 4 bases and J 6 bases, with 12 bases left between them. CDR1 MNHEY and CDR2 SVGAGI come from the germline V gene. The CDR3 spans 13 residues. CDR3 region: CASSSRGFAEAFF. CDR3 DNA sequence: TGTGCCAGCAGTTCAAGGGGTTTCGCTGAAGCTTTCTTT.

The chain links TRBV19 to TRBJ2-3; weak D call: TRBD2 (6 bases). The V end lost 6 bases, the J end lost 0 bases, and 10 bases lay between the germline ends. CDR1 and CDR2 (germline): LNHDA, SQIVND (reference sequence). The CDR3 consists of 14 residues. In DNA form, the CDR3 reads TGTGCCAGTAGACGGAGGGGCAGCACAGATACGCAGTATTTT. Its protein product is CASRRRGSTDTQYF.

This clone was detected once. This chain links TRBV4-2 with TRBJ2-2, with a possible D match to TRBD2 (6 bases). The germline V and J ends were trimmed by 1 base and 1 base, with 10 bases remaining between them. The germline CDR1 and CDR2 sequences are LGHNA and YNFKEQ. The CDR3 spans 16 residues. In DNA form, the CDR3 reads TGTGCCAGCAGCCAAGTCTCGCGGGAGAACACCGGGGAGCTGTTTTTT. It is translated as CASSQVSRENTGELFF.

This clone showed up just a few times. Mismatch with germline at one junction end may stem from a read error. This sample includes further DNA sequences coding for the same CDR3. This chain links TRBV19 with TRBJ1-6, with TRBD1 matching 7 bases. The CDR3 covers 13 residues. CDR1 LNHDA and CDR2 SQIVND come from the germline V gene (reference sequence). The CDR3 sequence is CATRQGNNSPLHF. The CDR3 nucleotides read TGTGCCACCCGACAGGGAAATAATTCCCCCCTCCACTTT. The whole variable domain, filled in from reference TRBV19 and TRBJ1-6, reads DGGITQSPKYLFRKEGQNVTLSCEQNLNHDAMYWYRQDPGQGLRLIYYSQIVNDFQKGDIAEGYSVSREKKESFPLTVTSAQKNPTAFYLCATRQGNNSPLHFGNGTRLTVT.

CDR3: CAWSNVGQVVYEQFF. The CDR3 nucleotides are TGTGCCTGGAGTAACGTAGGACAGGTTGTCTATGAGCAGTTCTTC. V is TRBV30 and J is TRBJ2-1, with 7 nucleotides matching TRBD1. This CDR3 region has 15 residues. From germline, CDR1 is GTSNPN and CDR2 SVGIG (reference sequence). With V trimmed by 2 bases and J by 8 bases, 12 bases remained unmatched.

The chain's CDR3 is CASSPSEDNYGYTF. In DNA form, the CDR3 reads TGTGCCAGCTCACCAAGTGAGGATAACTATGGCTACACCTTC. The chain combines TRBV18 with TRBJ1-2, with D hard to call. Trimming removed 2 bases at V and 1 base at J, with 8 bases between. The CDR3 totals 14 residues. Germline V gene lookup returns CDR1 KGHSH and CDR2 LQKENI. The full variable domain, completed using reference TRBV18 and TRBJ1-2, is NAGVMQNPRHLVRRRGQEARLRCSPMKGHSHVYWYRQLPEEGLKFMVYLQKENIIDESGMPKERFSAEFPKEGPSILRIQQVVRGDSAAYFCASSPSEDNYGYTFGSGTRLTVV.